The sequence of this TCR beta chain was determined in a study of T cell responses to AZD1222 COVID-19 vaccine. The assay was immunoSEQ multiplex PCR, and TCRdb's table has in-frame clones only and misses some. The sample lists roughly 100,000 clones, over 90% occurring once. Details on this clone: Antigen specificity is unknown.

Trimming took off 7 bases at V and 1 base at J, with 10 bases between the two ends. The germline gives CDR1 WSHSY, CDR2 SAAADI. The CDR3 has 13 residues. Whole-study findings and limits: Clonal diversity may have been underestimated, and the donors were mostly white British, with more females than males.

Material: peripheral blood, obtained on day 0 of AZD1222 vaccination. This sequence originates from an adult in good health. The chain combines TRBV10-2 with TRBJ2-5, with TRBD1 as a possible D gene (6 bases). In DNA, the CDR3 is TGCGCCAGCAAAACAGGGCCCCAAGAGACCCAGTACTTC. This gives the protein CASKTGPQETQYF.